A single sample is the source of the 4 T cell receptor beta chains below, sequenced in a study of blood T cell repertoires in COVID-19. The assay was immunoSEQ multiplex PCR, and TCRdb's table has in-frame clones only and misses some. Found here are 180,000 or so clones, approximately 85% of them singletons; the top ten hold around 3.3%. Material: peripheral blood. All receptors come from a man in his 60s with acute or convalescent COVID-19.

This chain uses TRBV19 with TRBJ2-1; possible D gene TRBD1, 6 bases. From germline, CDR1 is LNHDA and CDR2 SQIVND (reference sequence). V was cut by 4 bases and J by 9 bases, with 19 bases left in between. The CDR3 length is 15 residues. The CDR3 DNA reads TGTGCCAGTAGTAAATCCCCGGGACAAAAGGCTGAGCAGTTCTTC. This translates into CASSKSPGQKAEQFF.

The CDR3, as DNA: TGTGCCAGCAGCTCGCGCTCGACAGGGACAAACTACAATGAGCAGTTCTTC. Translating gives CASSSRSTGTNYNEQFF. The chain is built from TRBV7-9 and TRBJ2-1; TRBD1 agrees at 7 bases. CDR3 length: 17 amino acids. V trimming: 4 bases; J trimming: 3 bases; junction bases outside the gene matches: 12. Germline V gene lookup returns CDR1 SEHNR and CDR2 FQNEAQ (reference sequence). The full variable domain, in which reference TRBV7-9 and TRBJ2-1 provide the parts outside the CDR3, is DTGVSQNPRHKITKRGQNVTFRCDPISEHNRLYWYRQTLGQGPEFLTYFQNEAQLEKSRLLSDRFSAERPKGSFSTLEIQRTEQGDSAMYLCASSSRSTGTNYNEQFFGPGTRLTVL.

The chain joins TRBV7-5 to TRBJ2-2; the D call in the table, TRBD2, was not verified against the DNA. TRBV7-5 is a pseudogene locus. The CDR3 loop spans 20 amino acids. Here the CDR3 reads CVRSLKERESLEKNTGELFF. CDR3 in DNA: TGTGTCAGAAGCTTAAAGGAACGGGAGTCTTTAGAAAAGAACACCGGGGAGCTGTTTTTT.

CDR3 in DNA: TGTGCCAGCAAATACCTGAGCTCCTACAATGAGCAGTTCTTC. Translation: CASKYLSSYNEQFF. This chain connects TRBV6-5 to TRBJ2-1, with unresolved D. This CDR3 has 14 residues. In germline, CDR1 is MNHEY, CDR2 SVGAGI. V was shortened by 7 bases and J by 0 bases, with 10 bases between the two germline ends.